This T cell receptor beta chain was observed in a study of blood T cell repertoires in COVID-19. Study-level background: The United States, Italy and Spain provided the acute and convalescent COVID-19 samples.

As processed by the authors: It was from reference gene primer amplification that nucleated cell counts were estimated. The data were produced by immunoSEQ multiplex PCR, yet TCRdb's version contains in-frame clones alone and is incomplete. That table is the source of V, J and clone size, and D and trimming were worked out from the DNA. This table holds 55,000 to 75,000 clones, roughly 86% found once. The CDR3 sequence is 12 residues long. V gave up 1 base and J gave up 6 bases, with 7 bases separating them. Germline assignment: CDR1 LGHDT and CDR2 YNNKEL (reference sequence). There are a few counts of this clone.

Sequenced material: peripheral blood. The chain is built from TRBV3-1 (or the pseudogene TRBV3-2) and TRBJ2-7; D not resolved. The sequence derives from a human donor with active COVID-19. The donor label of this sample is uncertain. The CDR3 region has the DNA TGTGCCAGCAGCCAAGTAAGCGCCGAGCAGTACTTC. This gives the protein CASSQVSAEQYF.